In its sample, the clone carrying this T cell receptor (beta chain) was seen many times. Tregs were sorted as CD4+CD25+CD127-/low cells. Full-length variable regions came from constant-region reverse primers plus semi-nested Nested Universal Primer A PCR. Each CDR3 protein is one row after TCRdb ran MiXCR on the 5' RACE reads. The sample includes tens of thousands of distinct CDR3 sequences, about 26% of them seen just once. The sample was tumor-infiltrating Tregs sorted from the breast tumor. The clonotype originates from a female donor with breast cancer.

The CDR3, as DNA: TGTGCCAGCAGCCCCCGGGACAGGGTTTTGTCTGGGGCCAACGTCCTGACTTTC. Translating it yields CASSPRDRVLSGANVLTF. The chain employs TRBV7-8 and TRBJ2-6; 9 nucleotides line up with TRBD1. Germline CDR1 reads SGHVS; CDR2 reads FQNEAQ. Trimming at V came to 5 bases and at J to 1 base, leaving 9 bases not matched to a gene. The CDR3 is 18 residues long. The variable domain in full, with the rest retrieved from reference TRBV7-8 and TRBJ2-6, is GAGVSQSPRYKVAKRGQDVALRCDPISGHVSLFWYQQALGQGPEFLTYFQNEAQLDKSGLPSDRFFAERPEGSVSTLKIQRTQQEDSAVYLCASSPRDRVLSGANVLTFGAGSRLTVL.